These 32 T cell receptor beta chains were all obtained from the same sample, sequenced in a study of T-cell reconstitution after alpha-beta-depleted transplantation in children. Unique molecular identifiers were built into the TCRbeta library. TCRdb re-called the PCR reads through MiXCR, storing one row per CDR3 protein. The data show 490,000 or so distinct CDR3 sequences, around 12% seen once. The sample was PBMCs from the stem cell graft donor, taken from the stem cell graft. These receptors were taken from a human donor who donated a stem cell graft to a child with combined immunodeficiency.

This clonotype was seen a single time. Here the CDR3 reads CASSLGQSISGNTIYF. CDR3 nucleotides: TGTGCCAGCAGCTTAGGACAGTCGATCTCTGGAAACACCATATATTTT. The V and J genes are TRBV7-9 and TRBJ1-3; D is perhaps TRBD1 (5 bases). V was cut by 1 base and J by 0 bases, with 10 bases left in between. The CDR3 is 16 residues long. The V gene's germline CDR1 is SEHNR and CDR2 FQNEAQ (reference sequence).

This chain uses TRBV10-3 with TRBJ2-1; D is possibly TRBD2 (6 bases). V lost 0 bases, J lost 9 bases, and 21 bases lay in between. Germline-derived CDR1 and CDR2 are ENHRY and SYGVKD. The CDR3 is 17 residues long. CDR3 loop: CAISESTGGKGSGEQFF. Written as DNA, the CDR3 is TGTGCCATCAGTGAGTCGACCGGCGGGAAGGGCAGCGGTGAGCAGTTCTTC.

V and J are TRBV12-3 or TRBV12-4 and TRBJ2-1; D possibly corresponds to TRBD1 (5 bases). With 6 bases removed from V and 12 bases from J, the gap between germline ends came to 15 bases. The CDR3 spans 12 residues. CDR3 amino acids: CASSPGPRGQFF. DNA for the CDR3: TGTGCCAGCAGCCCCGGGCCTAGGGGGCAGTTCTTC.

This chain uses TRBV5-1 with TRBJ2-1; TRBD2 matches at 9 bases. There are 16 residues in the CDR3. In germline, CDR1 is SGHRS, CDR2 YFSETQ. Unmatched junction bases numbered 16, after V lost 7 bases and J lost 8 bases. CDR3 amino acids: CASGRDGGGAPDEQFF. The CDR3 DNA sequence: TGCGCCAGCGGACGTGATGGCGGGGGGGCCCCTGATGAGCAGTTCTTC.

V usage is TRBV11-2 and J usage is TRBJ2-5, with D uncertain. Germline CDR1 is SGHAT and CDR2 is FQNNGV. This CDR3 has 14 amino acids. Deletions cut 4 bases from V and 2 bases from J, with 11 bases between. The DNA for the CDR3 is TGTGCCAGCAGCTCGTCCGCAGCTCAAGAGACCCAGTACTTC. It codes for CASSSSAAQETQYF.

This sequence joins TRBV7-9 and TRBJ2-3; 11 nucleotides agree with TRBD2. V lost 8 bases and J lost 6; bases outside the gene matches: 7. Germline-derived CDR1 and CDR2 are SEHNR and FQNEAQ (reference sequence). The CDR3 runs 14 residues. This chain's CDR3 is CASGSGGETDTQYF. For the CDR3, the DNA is TGTGCCAGCGGTAGCGGGGGGGAGACCGATACGCAGTATTTT. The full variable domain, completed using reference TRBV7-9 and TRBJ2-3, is DTGVSQNPRHKITKRGQNVTFRCDPISEHNRLYWYRQTLGQGPEFLTYFQNEAQLEKSRLLSDRFSAERPKGSFSTLEIQRTEQGDSAMYLCASGSGGETDTQYFGPGTRLTVL.

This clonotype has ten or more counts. The CDR3 DNA reads as TGTGCCAGCAGCCTAAGGCCCGCGGGACTAGGGAAGGAATGGGAGACCCAGTACTTC. This translates into CASSLRPAGLGKEWETQYF. This chain joins TRBV12-3 or TRBV12-4 and TRBJ2-5; 8 nucleotides match TRBD2. V gave up 6 bases and J gave up 5 bases; unmatched junction bases: 23. The CDR3 runs to 19 residues.

The CDR3 DNA is TGCGCCAGCAGCTTGGGACCGGGACAGGGTTCCTACGAGCAGTACTTC. It is translated as CASSLGPGQGSYEQYF. The rearrangement links TRBV5-1 to TRBJ2-7, with 9 bases fitting TRBD1. The CDR3 is made up of 16 amino acids. V was clipped by 0 bases and J by 1 base; unmatched bases: 5. Germline CDR1 and CDR2: SGHRS and YFSETQ. Complete variable domain (other parts from reference TRBV5-1 and TRBJ2-7): KAGVTQTPRYLIKTRGQQVTLSCSPISGHRSVSWYQQTPGQGLQFLFEYFSETQRNKGNFPGRFSGRQFSNSRSEMNVSTLELGDSALYLCASSLGPGQGSYEQYFGPGTRLTVT.

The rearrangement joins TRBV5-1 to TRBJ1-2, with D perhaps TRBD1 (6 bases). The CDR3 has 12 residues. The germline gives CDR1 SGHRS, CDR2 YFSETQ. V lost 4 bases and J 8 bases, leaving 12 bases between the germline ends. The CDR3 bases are TGCGCCAGCAGCGAAACAGGGAGCGGCTACACCTTC. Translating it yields CASSETGSGYTF. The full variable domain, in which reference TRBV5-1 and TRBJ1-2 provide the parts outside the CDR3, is KAGVTQTPRYLIKTRGQQVTLSCSPISGHRSVSWYQQTPGQGLQFLFEYFSETQRNKGNFPGRFSGRQFSNSRSEMNVSTLELGDSALYLCASSETGSGYTFGSGTRLTVV.

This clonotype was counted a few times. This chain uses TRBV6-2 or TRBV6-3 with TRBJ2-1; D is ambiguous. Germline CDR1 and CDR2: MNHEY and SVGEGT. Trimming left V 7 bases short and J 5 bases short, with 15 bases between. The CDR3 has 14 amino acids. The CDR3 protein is CASIQSHPNNEQFF. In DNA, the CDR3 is TGTGCCAGCATCCAAAGCCACCCGAACAATGAGCAGTTCTTC.

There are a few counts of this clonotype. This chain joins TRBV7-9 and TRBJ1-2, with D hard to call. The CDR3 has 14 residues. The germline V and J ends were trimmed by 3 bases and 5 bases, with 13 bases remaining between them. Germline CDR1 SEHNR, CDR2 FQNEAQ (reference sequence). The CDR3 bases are TGTGCCAGCAGCTTGGACGGAGTCTTATATGGCTACACCTTC. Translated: CASSLDGVLYGYTF.

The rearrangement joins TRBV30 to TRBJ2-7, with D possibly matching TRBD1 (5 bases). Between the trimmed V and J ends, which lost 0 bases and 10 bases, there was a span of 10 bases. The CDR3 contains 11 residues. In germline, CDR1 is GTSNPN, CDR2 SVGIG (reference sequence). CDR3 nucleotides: TGTGCCTGGAGTGTACAGGCGTATCAGTACTTC. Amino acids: CAWSVQAYQYF. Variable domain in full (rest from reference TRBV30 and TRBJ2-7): SQTIHQWPATLVQPVGSPLSLECTVEGTSNPNLYWYRQAAGRGLQLLFYSVGIGQISSEVPQNLSASRPQDRQFILSSKKLLLSDSGFYLCAWSVQAYQYFGPGTRLTVT.

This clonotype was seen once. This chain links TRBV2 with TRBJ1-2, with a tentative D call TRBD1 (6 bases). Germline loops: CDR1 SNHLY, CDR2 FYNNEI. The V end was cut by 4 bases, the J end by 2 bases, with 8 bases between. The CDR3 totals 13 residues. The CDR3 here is CASSVGQNYGYTF. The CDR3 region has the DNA TGTGCCAGCAGTGTGGGACAAAACTATGGCTACACCTTC. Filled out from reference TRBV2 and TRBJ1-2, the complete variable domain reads EPEVTQTPSHQVTQMGQEVILRCVPISNHLYFYWYRQILGQKVEFLVSFYNNEISEKSEIFDDQFSVERPDGSNFTLKIRSTKLEDSAMYFCASSVGQNYGYTFGSGTRLTVV.

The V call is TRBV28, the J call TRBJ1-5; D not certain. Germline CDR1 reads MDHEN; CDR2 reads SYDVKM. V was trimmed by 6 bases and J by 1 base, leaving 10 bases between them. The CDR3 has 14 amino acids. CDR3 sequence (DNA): TGTGCCAGCAGCCTCTTGAGAAGCAATCAGCCCCAGCATTTT. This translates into CASSLLRSNQPQHF.

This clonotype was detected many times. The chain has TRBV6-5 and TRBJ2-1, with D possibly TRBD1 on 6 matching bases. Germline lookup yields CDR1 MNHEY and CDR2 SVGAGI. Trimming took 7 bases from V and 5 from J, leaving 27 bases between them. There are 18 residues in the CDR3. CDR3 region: CASTRLVLERDKNNEQFF. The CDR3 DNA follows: TGTGCCAGCACCCGACTCGTATTGGAACGGGACAAGAACAATGAGCAGTTCTTC.

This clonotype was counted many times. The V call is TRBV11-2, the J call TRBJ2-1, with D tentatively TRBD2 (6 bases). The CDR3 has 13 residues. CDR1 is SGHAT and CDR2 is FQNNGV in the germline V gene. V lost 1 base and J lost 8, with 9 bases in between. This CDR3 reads CASSLGWRDEQFF. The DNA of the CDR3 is TGTGCCAGCAGCTTAGGGTGGAGGGATGAGCAGTTCTTC.

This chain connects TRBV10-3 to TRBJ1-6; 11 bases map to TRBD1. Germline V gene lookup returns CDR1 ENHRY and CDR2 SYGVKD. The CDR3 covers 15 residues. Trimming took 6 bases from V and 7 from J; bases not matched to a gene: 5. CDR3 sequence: CAISQGQGGNSPLHF. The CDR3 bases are TGTGCCATCAGCCAGGGACAGGGGGGAAATTCACCCCTCCACTTT.

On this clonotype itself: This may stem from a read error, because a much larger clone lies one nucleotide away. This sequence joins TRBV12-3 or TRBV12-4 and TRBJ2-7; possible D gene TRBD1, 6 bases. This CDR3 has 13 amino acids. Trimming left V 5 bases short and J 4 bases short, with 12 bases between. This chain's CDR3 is CASSLGAWYEQYF. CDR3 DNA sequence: TGTGCCAGCAGTCTGGGGGCCTGGTACGAGCAGTACTTC.

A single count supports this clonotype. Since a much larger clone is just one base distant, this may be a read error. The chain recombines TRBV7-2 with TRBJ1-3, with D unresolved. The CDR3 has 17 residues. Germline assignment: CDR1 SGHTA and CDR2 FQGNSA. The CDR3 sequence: CASSLVGADFSVNTIYF. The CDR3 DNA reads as TGTGCCAGCAGCTTAGTAGGTGCAGATTTCTCTGTAAACACCATATATTTT.

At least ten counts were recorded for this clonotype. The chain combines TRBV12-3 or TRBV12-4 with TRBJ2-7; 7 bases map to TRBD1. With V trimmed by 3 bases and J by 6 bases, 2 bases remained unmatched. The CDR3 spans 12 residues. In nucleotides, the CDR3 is TGTGCCAGCAGTTTCGGACAGGTCGAGCAGTACTTC. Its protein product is CASSFGQVEQYF.

CDR3 bases: TGCAGTGTTTTCCGGGGCTCGGATCAGCCCCAGCATTTT. Residues: CSVFRGSDQPQHF. V gene TRBV20-1 combines with J gene TRBJ1-5, with D perhaps matching TRBD1 (5 bases). The length of the CDR3 is 13 residues. The germline V gene has CDR1 DFQATT and CDR2 SNEGSKA (reference sequence). The V end lost 7 bases, the J end lost 5 bases, and 15 bases lay between the germline ends.

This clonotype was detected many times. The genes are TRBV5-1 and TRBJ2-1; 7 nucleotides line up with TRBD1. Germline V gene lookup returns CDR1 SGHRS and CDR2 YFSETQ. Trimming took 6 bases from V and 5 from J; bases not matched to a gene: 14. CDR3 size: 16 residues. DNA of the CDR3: TGCGCCAGCATCCCTCATACGGGACAGCCCAACAATGAGCAGTTCTTC. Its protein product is CASIPHTGQPNNEQFF.

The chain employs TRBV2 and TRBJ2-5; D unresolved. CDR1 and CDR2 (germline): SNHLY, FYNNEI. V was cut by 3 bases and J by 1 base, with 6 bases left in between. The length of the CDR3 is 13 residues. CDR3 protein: CASSDSSQETQYF. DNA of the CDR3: TGTGCCAGCAGTGACTCTAGCCAAGAGACCCAGTACTTC.

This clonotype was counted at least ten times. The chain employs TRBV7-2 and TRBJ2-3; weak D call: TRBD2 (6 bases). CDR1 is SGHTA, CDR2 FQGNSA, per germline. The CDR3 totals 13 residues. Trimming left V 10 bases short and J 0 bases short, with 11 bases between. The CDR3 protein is CATRGGSTDTQYF. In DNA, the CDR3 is TGTGCCACACGGGGAGGTAGCACAGATACGCAGTATTTT.

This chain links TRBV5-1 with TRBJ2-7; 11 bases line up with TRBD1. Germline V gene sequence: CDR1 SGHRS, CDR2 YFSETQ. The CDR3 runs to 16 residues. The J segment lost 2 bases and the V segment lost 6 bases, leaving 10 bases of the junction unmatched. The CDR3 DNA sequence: TGCGCCAGCACCCTAACTCTGGGACAGGGGGCCTACGAGCAGTACTTC. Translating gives CASTLTLGQGAYEQYF.

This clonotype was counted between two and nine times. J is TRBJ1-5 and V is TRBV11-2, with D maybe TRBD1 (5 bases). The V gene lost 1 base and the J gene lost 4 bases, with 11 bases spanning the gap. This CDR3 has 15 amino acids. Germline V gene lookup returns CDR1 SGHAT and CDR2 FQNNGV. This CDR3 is CASSLGAEGNQPQHF. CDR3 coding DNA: TGTGCCAGCAGCTTAGGGGCGGAGGGGAATCAGCCCCAGCATTTT.

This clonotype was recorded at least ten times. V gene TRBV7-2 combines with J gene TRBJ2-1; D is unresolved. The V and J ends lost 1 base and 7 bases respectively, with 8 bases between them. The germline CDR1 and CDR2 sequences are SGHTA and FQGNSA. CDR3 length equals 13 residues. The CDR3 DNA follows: TGTGCCAGCAGCTTAGGTGCTGGGAATGAGCAGTTCTTC. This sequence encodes CASSLGAGNEQFF.

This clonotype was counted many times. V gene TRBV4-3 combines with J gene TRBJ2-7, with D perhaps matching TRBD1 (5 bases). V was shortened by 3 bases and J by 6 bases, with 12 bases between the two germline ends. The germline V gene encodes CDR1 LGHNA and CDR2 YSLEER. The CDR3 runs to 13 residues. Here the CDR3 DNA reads TGCGCCAGCAGCCAGGATCAAGGGGTCGAGCAGTACTTC. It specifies CASSQDQGVEQYF.

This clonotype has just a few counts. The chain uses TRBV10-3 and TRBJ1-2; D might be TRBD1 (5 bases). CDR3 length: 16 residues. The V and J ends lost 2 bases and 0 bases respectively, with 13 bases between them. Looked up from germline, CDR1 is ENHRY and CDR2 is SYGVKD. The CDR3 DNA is TGTGCCATCAGTGAGGCCAGGGTGGCGTCTAACTATGGCTACACCTTC. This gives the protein CAISEARVASNYGYTF.

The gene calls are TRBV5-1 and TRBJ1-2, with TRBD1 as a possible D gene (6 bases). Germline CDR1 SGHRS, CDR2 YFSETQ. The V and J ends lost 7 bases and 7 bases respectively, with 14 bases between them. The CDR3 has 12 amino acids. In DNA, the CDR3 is TGCGCCAGCCAGGGTGGGGGCTCTGGCTACACCTTC. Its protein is CASQGGGSGYTF. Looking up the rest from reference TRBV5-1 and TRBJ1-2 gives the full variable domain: KAGVTQTPRYLIKTRGQQVTLSCSPISGHRSVSWYQQTPGQGLQFLFEYFSETQRNKGNFPGRFSGRQFSNSRSEMNVSTLELGDSALYLCASQGGGSGYTFGSGTRLTVV.

CDR3 protein: CASSFRSGSETQYF. The CDR3 nucleotides are TGTGCCAGCAGCTTCCGTTCAGGGAGTGAGACCCAGTACTTC. The chain carries TRBV7-2 and TRBJ2-5, with D possibly called TRBD1 or TRBD2 (5 bases each). The CDR3 runs 14 residues. Germline-derived CDR1 and CDR2 are SGHTA and FQGNSA. Deletions cut 3 bases from V and 5 bases from J, with 13 bases between.

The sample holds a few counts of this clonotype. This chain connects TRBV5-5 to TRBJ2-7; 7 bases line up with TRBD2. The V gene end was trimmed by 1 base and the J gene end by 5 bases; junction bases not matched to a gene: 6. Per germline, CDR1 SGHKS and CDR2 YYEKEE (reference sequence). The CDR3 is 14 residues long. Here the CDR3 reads CASSLLAGVDEQYF. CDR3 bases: TGTGCCAGCAGCTTGTTGGCGGGAGTGGACGAGCAGTACTTC. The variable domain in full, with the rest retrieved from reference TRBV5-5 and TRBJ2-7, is DAGVTQSPTHLIKTRGQQVTLRCSPISGHKSVSWYQQVLGQGPQFIFQYYEKEERGRGNFPDRFSARQFPNYSSELNVNALLLGDSALYLCASSLLAGVDEQYFGPGTRLTVT.